The T cell receptor (beta chain) described here comes from a study of blood T cell repertoires in COVID-19. On the study more broadly: Samples representing acute and convalescent COVID-19 were sourced from the United States, Italy and Spain.

Clones were read by immunoSEQ multiplex PCR, and TCRdb kept only the in-frame ones, dropping some. This repertoire shows about 30,000 clones, around 90% found once; its top ten account for 9% to 15%. The CDR3 length is 15 residues. Germline V gene sequence: CDR1 MNHNS, CDR2 SASEGT. Trimming stripped 3 bases from V and 0 bases from J, with 9 bases between. The material sequenced was peripheral blood. The rearrangement joins TRBV6-1 to TRBJ1-5, with D perhaps matching TRBD1 (5 bases). The sequence derives from a human donor in a cohort sampled during active COVID-19. The donor label of this sample is uncertain. The CDR3 bases are TGTGCCAGCAGTGACAATCAGGGTAGCAATCAGCCCCAGCATTTT. This codes for CASSDNQGSNQPQHF.